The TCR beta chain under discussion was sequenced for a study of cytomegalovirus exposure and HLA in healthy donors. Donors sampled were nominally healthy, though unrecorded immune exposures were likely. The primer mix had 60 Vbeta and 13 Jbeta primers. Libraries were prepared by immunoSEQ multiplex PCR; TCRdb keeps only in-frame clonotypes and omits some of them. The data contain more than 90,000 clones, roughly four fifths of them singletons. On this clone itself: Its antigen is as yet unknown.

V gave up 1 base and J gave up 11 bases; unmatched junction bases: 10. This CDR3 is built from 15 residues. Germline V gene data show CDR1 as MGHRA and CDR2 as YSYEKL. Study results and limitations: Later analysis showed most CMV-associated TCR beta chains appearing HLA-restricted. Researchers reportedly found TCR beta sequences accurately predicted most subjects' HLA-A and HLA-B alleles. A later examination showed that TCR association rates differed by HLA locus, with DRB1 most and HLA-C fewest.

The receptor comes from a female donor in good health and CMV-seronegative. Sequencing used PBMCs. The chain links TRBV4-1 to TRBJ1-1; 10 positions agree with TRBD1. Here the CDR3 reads CASSQGRLGQGNAFF. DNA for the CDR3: TGCGCCAGCAGCCAAGGACGCTTGGGACAGGGGAACGCTTTCTTT.